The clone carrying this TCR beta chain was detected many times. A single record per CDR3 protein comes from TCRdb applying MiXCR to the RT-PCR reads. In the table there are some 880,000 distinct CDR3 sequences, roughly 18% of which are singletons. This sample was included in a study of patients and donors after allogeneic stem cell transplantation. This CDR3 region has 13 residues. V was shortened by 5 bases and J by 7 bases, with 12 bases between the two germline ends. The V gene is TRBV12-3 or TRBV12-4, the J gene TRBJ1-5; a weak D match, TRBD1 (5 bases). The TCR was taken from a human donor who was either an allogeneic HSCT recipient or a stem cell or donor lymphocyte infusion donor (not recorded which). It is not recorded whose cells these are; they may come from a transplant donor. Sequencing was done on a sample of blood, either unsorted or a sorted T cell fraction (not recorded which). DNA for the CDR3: TGTGCCAGCAGTCCCGGGGACCGCCAGCCCCAGCATTTT. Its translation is CASSPGDRQPQHF.